This entry lists 24 T cell receptor beta chains sequenced from one sample in a study of post-analysis software for immune sequencing data. These receptors have no identified antigens. Libraries were made from TCR beta cDNA, and they carried unique molecular identifiers. TCRdb re-called the PCR reads through MiXCR, storing one row per CDR3 protein. The sample consists of hundreds of thousands of distinct CDR3 sequences, roughly three fifths of them appearing once. Study-level points and caveats: Compared with controls, patients had more of five or six TRBV segments, including TRBV5-6, TRBV5-1 and TRBV20-1.

The sequenced sample consisted of blood. The receptors originated from a girl aged 2-9 years with multiple sclerosis.

This chain joins TRBV5-6 and TRBJ2-1, with D possibly being TRBD1 (5 bases). The CDR3 totals 14 residues. V was clipped by 6 bases and J by 8 bases, with 18 bases between them. Germline V lookup: CDR1 SGHDT, CDR2 YYEEEE. CDR3 nucleotide sequence: TGTGCCAGCATCCCAACGTTAGGGGATTATGAGCAGTTCTTC. This sequence encodes CASIPTLGDYEQFF.

The chain joins TRBV20-1 to TRBJ1-1, with 7 positions matching TRBD1. The CDR3 is 14 residues long. Germline V gives CDR1 DFQATT, CDR2 SNEGSKA (reference sequence). The ends lost 5 bases at V and 4 bases at J; junction bases unmatched: 10. DNA for the CDR3: TGCAGTGCTCGTAACAGGGGCCTGGGCACTGAAGCTTTCTTT. It yields the protein CSARNRGLGTEAFF.

V usage is TRBV10-3 and J usage is TRBJ2-1; 9 bases agree with TRBD2. V was pared by 0 bases and J by 10 bases, with 13 bases of the junction left unmatched. The CDR3 loop spans 17 amino acids. Germline lookup yields CDR1 ENHRY and CDR2 SYGVKD. DNA of the CDR3: TGTGCCATCAGTGAGTCGAGTCTCCTAGCGGGATCTGGGGAGCAGTTCTTC. It specifies CAISESSLLAGSGEQFF.

This clonotype has just a few counts. J is TRBJ1-2 and V is TRBV12-3 or TRBV12-4, with 8 bases matching TRBD1. After removal of 5 bases from V and 5 bases from J, the junction contained 7 bases not matched to a gene. The CDR3 sequence is 14 residues long. CDR3 region: CASSRQGLGYGYTF. The CDR3 DNA sequence: TGTGCCAGCAGTCGACAGGGGTTAGGGTATGGCTACACCTTC.

The chain combines TRBV7-3 with TRBJ2-3; no definite D call. The CDR3 totals 13 residues. V was pared by 4 bases and J by 2 bases, with 7 bases between. Germline V lookup: CDR1 SGHTA, CDR2 FQGTGA. The CDR3 here is CASSSVHTDTQYF. The DNA for the CDR3 is TGTGCCAGCAGCTCCGTTCACACAGATACGCAGTATTTT.

This clonotype was picked up a small number of times. V and J are TRBV20-1 and TRBJ2-3, with TRBD2 matching 12 bases. The length of the CDR3 is 15 residues. Germline V gene sequence: CDR1 DFQATT, CDR2 SNEGSKA (reference sequence). V dropped 6 bases and J dropped 6; count of bases not matched to a gene: 10. In nucleotides, the CDR3 is TGCAGTGCGCCCCAGACTAGCGGGAGAACCGATACGCAGTATTTT. The encoded protein is CSAPQTSGRTDTQYF.

This chain links TRBV7-2 with TRBJ2-2; no definite D call. The V end was cut by 3 bases, the J end by 5 bases, with 7 bases between. Germline V gene lookup returns CDR1 SGHTA and CDR2 FQGNSA. The CDR3 sequence is 13 residues long. CDR3 protein: CASSLTHTGELFF. The CDR3 DNA reads as TGTGCCAGCAGCTTGACCCATACCGGGGAGCTGTTTTTT.

The V and J genes are TRBV20-1 and TRBJ2-1, with D possibly matching TRBD2 (5 bases). Trimming removed 6 bases from V and 6 bases from J, with 18 bases in between. CDR1 and CDR2 from the germline V gene are DFQATT and SNEGSKA (reference sequence). This CDR3 has 14 residues. Here the CDR3 DNA reads TGCAGTGCCCCCGGGAATTTACGTGTCAATGAGCAGTTCTTC. Its protein product is CSAPGNLRVNEQFF.

The chain is built from TRBV5-1 and TRBJ2-1; TRBD2 agrees at 9 bases. The CDR3 has 19 residues. Germline V gene sequence: CDR1 SGHRS, CDR2 YFSETQ. V dropped 0 bases and J dropped 4; count of bases not matched to a gene: 14. CDR3 bases: TGCGCCAGCAGCTTGGTGGTTCAGCGGGAGGCTTGGCGGTACAATGAGCAGTTCTTC. Translated, it gives CASSLVVQREAWRYNEQFF. Full variable domain (missing parts from reference TRBV5-1 and TRBJ2-1): KAGVTQTPRYLIKTRGQQVTLSCSPISGHRSVSWYQQTPGQGLQFLFEYFSETQRNKGNFPGRFSGRQFSNSRSEMNVSTLELGDSALYLCASSLVVQREAWRYNEQFFGPGTRLTVL.

The chain links TRBV9 to TRBJ2-3; 8 bases map to TRBD2. The CDR3 has 16 residues. The trim removed 2 bases at V and 4 bases at J, leaving 9 bases unmatched. From germline, CDR1 is SGDLS and CDR2 YYNGEE. The CDR3 sequence: CASSVGGGAYPDTQYF. In DNA form, the CDR3 reads TGTGCCAGCAGCGTCGGGGGGGGGGCTTACCCAGATACGCAGTATTTT.

The rearrangement links TRBV5-6 to TRBJ1-2; D perhaps matches TRBD1 (6 bases). This CDR3 contains 14 residues. Trimming removed 6 bases at V and 4 bases at J, with 16 bases between. Germline CDR1 and CDR2: SGHDT and YYEEEE. CDR3 sequence: CASTPPGAFYGYTF. CDR3 nucleotides: TGTGCCAGCACCCCTCCAGGGGCTTTCTATGGCTACACCTTC.

This chain joins TRBV11-2 and TRBJ2-7; 8 bases fit TRBD1. The CDR3 consists of 16 residues. Losses at the gene ends were 5 bases for V and 0 bases for J; bases not matched to a gene: 9. Germline CDR1 and CDR2: SGHAT and FQNNGV. CDR3 nucleotide sequence: TGTGCCAGCAGCCCTGGGGGGACAGGAGTCTCCTACGAGCAGTACTTC. This codes for CASSPGGTGVSYEQYF.

The V gene is TRBV2, the J gene TRBJ2-7; D is perhaps TRBD1 or TRBD2 (5 bases each). CDR1 and CDR2 from the germline V gene are SNHLY and FYNNEI. With 6 bases removed from V and 5 bases from J, the gap between germline ends came to 23 bases. The CDR3 is made up of 16 amino acids. The CDR3 bases are TGTGCCAGCAGGGGACGGATCAGGGATCCGATCGACGAGCAGTACTTC. Translation gives CASRGRIRDPIDEQYF. The full variable domain, in which reference TRBV2 and TRBJ2-7 provide the parts outside the CDR3, is EPEVTQTPSHQVTQMGQEVILRCVPISNHLYFYWYRQILGQKVEFLVSFYNNEISEKSEIFDDQFSVERPDGSNFTLKIRSTKLEDSAMYFCASRGRIRDPIDEQYFGPGTRLTVT.

This clonotype has just a few counts. The genes are TRBV6-5 and TRBJ1-6; D might be TRBD1 (5 bases). The CDR3 sequence is 15 residues long. V lost 5 bases to trimming and J lost 5 bases, with 13 bases between them. Germline CDR1 reads MNHEY; CDR2 reads SVGAGI. In nucleotides, the CDR3 is TGTGCCAGCAGTCAAGGGGCGAGGGATAATTCACCCCTCCACTTT. This translates into CASSQGARDNSPLHF.

The CDR3 here is CASSFVPGFDNEQFF. CDR3 coding DNA: TGTGCCAGCAGCTTTGTTCCCGGGTTCGACAATGAGCAGTTCTTC. The chain links TRBV7-2 to TRBJ2-1, with unresolved D. CDR3 length: 15 residues. Between the trimmed V and J ends, which lost 3 bases and 5 bases, there was a span of 14 bases. Germline CDR1 and CDR2: SGHTA and FQGNSA. Full variable domain (missing parts from reference TRBV7-2 and TRBJ2-1): GAGVSQSPSNKVTEKGKDVELRCDPISGHTALYWYRQSLGQGLEFLIYFQGNSAPDKSGLPSDRFSAERTGGSVSTLTIQRTQQEDSAVYLCASSFVPGFDNEQFFGPGTRLTVL.

To note about this clonotype: Germline and junction disagree at one end, which may indicate a read error. V and J are TRBV29-1 and TRBJ2-2; D not certain. The germline gives CDR1 SQVTM, CDR2 ANQGSEA. The CDR3 spans 13 residues. CDR3 nucleotide sequence: TGCAGCGTCGAAGACTCGAACACCGGGGAGCTGTTTTTT. Its protein is CSVEDSNTGELFF.

The rearrangement links TRBV7-2 to TRBJ2-7; D is unclear. The CDR3 has 15 residues. V was trimmed by 3 bases and J by 0 bases, leaving 12 bases between them. From germline, CDR1 is SGHTA and CDR2 FQGNSA. The CDR3 loop reads CASSFGRPSSYEQYF. The CDR3 DNA is TGTGCCAGCAGCTTCGGACGGCCGAGCTCCTACGAGCAGTACTTC.

This clonotype was picked up a small number of times. The chain has TRBV5-6 and TRBJ2-7; 11 bases are shared with TRBD2. This CDR3 comprises 15 residues. Per the germline V gene, CDR1 is SGHDT and CDR2 is YYEEEE. Trimming at V came to 0 bases and at J to 5 bases, leaving 4 bases not matched to a gene. CDR3 in amino acids: CASSLGLAGGNEQYF. In DNA, the CDR3 is TGTGCCAGCAGCTTGGGCCTAGCGGGAGGCAACGAGCAGTACTTC.

This clonotype was detected only a few times. The genes are TRBV29-1 and TRBJ2-5, with D hard to call. Germline CDR1 and CDR2: SQVTM and ANQGSEA. The V end was cut by 4 bases, the J end by 5 bases, with 8 bases between. The length of the CDR3 is 11 residues. In DNA, the CDR3 is TGCAGCGTTGGTGGGCGGGAGACCCAGTACTTC. Residues: CSVGGRETQYF.

The chain combines TRBV6-5 with TRBJ1-1; D perhaps matches TRBD1 (6 bases). The CDR3 sequence is 15 residues long. Trimming took off 6 bases at V and 2 bases at J, with 16 bases between the two ends. Germline CDR1 MNHEY, CDR2 SVGAGI. The CDR3 DNA reads as TGTGCCAGCAGGCTTTACAGGGTGAGAAACACTGAAGCTTTCTTT. It yields the protein CASRLYRVRNTEAFF.

This clonotype was detected a few times. This chain links TRBV29-1 with TRBJ2-7, with D possibly TRBD1 on 7 matching bases. Trimming left V 6 bases short and J 5 bases short, with 14 bases between. The CDR3 is 12 residues long. CDR1 and CDR2 from the germline V gene are SQVTM and ANQGSEA. The CDR3 here is CSVGRGADEQYF. CDR3 nucleotides: TGCAGCGTCGGCAGGGGGGCAGACGAGCAGTACTTC.

In its sample, this clonotype was seen a few times. This chain links TRBV6-4 with TRBJ2-7; D not resolved. This CDR3 comprises 14 residues. V was cut by 5 bases and J by 2 bases, with 13 bases left in between. Germline loops: CDR1 MRHNA, CDR2 SNTAGT. This CDR3 reads CASSTGRPPYEQYF. DNA for the CDR3: TGTGCCAGCAGTACTGGACGGCCACCCTACGAGCAGTACTTC.

About this clonotype: One end of the junction fails to match germline, which may point to a read error. The rearrangement links TRBV5-6 to TRBJ2-3; D unclear. The germline CDR1 and CDR2 sequences are SGHDT and YYEEEE. The CDR3 is 16 residues long. CDR3 sequence: CASSLELQRGTDTQYF. In DNA form, the CDR3 reads TGTGCCAGTAGCTTGGAACTTCAAAGAGGCACAGATACGCAGTATTTT.

V and J are TRBV24-1 and TRBJ2-1, with 8 bases lining up with TRBD1. The CDR3 sequence is 16 residues long. CDR1 and CDR2 from the germline V gene are KGHDR and SFDVKD. V shed 6 bases, J shed 6 bases, and the junction held 12 bases outside the gene matches. The DNA of the CDR3 is TGTGCCACCAGTCCATTGGGACAGGATCCTTTCAATGAGCAGTTCTTC. It encodes CATSPLGQDPFNEQFF.